These T cell receptor beta chains were read from a single sample in a study of OX40 agonist ivuxolimab in advanced cancers. Produced via immunoSEQ multiplex PCR; TCRdb's table is partial and in-frame only. This table holds some 86,000 clones, 85% to 90% found once. The sequences come from CD4+ or CD8+ T cells sorted from blood, collected in a trial of the OX40 agonist ivuxolimab. These receptors originate from an adult with an advanced solid tumor such as melanoma, head and neck, liver or kidney cancer. Both conserved end residues are part of each CDR3. A D gene is named only where the DNA matches it firmly. Size is stated for part of the rows, as once, few or many counts, or as a class when the clone is expanded.

j_call,v_call,clone_size,d_call,cdr3_nt,cdr3_aa
TRBJ2-5,TRBV9,few,-,TGTGCCAGCAGCGTAGTCCCTCAGGGGCGCGGTGAGACCCAGTACTTC,CASSVVPQGRGETQYF
TRBJ2-5,TRBV7-6,-,TRBD2,TGTGCCAGCAGCTTAAATTGGGTTAGCGGGGGGGCTGAGACCCAGTACTTC,CASSLNWVSGGAETQYF
TRBJ2-2,TRBV2,-,-,TGTGCCAGCAGTGTTGGGCAGGCCAACACCGGGGAGCTGTTTTTT,CASSVGQANTGELFF
TRBJ1-2,TRBV6-5,-,-,TGTGCCAGCAGTTCCGGGCCGTGGGGCTACACCTTC,CASSSGPWGYTF
TRBJ1-4,TRBV21-1,-,-,TGTGCCAGCAGCAGAGGGGGACAGGGCGATGAAAAACTGTTTTTT,CASSRGGQGDEKLFF
TRBJ2-7,TRBV7-2,-,-,TGTGCCAGCAGCTTTAAAAGCGGATCCTACGAGCAGTACTTC,CASSFKSGSYEQYF
TRBJ2-3,TRBV25-1,-,TRBD1,TGTGCCAGCACTCCTGCCCCTCGACAGGGAATAGAGTCAGATACGCAGTATTTT,CASTPAPRQGIESDTQYF
TRBJ1-2,TRBV4-2,-,-,TGTGCCAGCAGCCACGCCTCGGACAGTAACTATGGCTACACCTTC,CASSHASDSNYGYTF
TRBJ1-1,TRBV30,-,-,TGTGGTTGGCGAGTAGGGGCCGAAGCTTTCTTT,CGWRVGAEAFF
TRBJ1-2,TRBV10-3,-,-,TGTGCCATTCAGGGTACGCATGGCTACACCTTC,CAIQGTHGYTF
TRBJ1-1,TRBV19,-,-,TGTGCCAGTAGAAGACAGTCGAACACTGAAGCTTTCTTT,CASRRQSNTEAFF
TRBJ1-5,TRBV4-2,-,-,TGTGCCAGCAGCCAAGATTTGGGGGGTGGCAATCAGCCCCAGCATTTT,CASSQDLGGGNQPQHF
TRBJ2-7,TRBV11-2,-,-,TGTGCCAGCAGCTTAAGGGAACTGCAGGGGAAGGGGCATTACGAGCAGTACTTC,CASSLRELQGKGHYEQYF
TRBJ1-1,TRBV11-3,-,-,TGTGCCAGCAGCTTATGGGGTGAAGCTTTCTTT,CASSLWGEAFF
TRBJ2-2,TRBV5-1,-,-,TGCGCCAGCAGCTTGGCGGGATTGAACACCGGGGAGCTGTTTTTT,CASSLAGLNTGELFF
TRBJ1-5,TRBV6-5,-,TRBD1,TGTGCCAGCAGTCACAGGGGGCAGCCCCAGCATTTT,CASSHRGQPQHF
TRBJ1-6,TRBV11-3,-,-,TGTGCCAGCAGCTTGGGGGGCCGCGATTCACCCCTCCACTTT,CASSLGGRDSPLHF
TRBJ2-1,TRBV11-3,-,-,TGTGCCAGCAGCCAATTTTCAGACAGCCCGGGCAATGAGCAGTTCTTC,CASSQFSDSPGNEQFF
TRBJ2-5,TRBV7-8,-,TRBD1,TGTGCCAGCCAAAGGGCGACAGGGGAGGACCAGTACTTC,CASQRATGEDQYF
TRBJ2-4,TRBV5-4,once,TRBD2,TGTGCCAGCAGCTTGACTAGCGGGTTCAAAAACATTCAGTACTTC,CASSLTSGFKNIQYF
TRBJ2-1,TRBV2,-,-,TGTGCCAGCGCCTCTGGGAGCGCCTACTACAATGAGCAGTTCTTC,CASASGSAYYNEQFF
TRBJ2-5,TRBV7-9,-,TRBD2,TGTGCCAGCAGCTTGACTAGCGGGAGGAGAGAGACCCAGTACTTC,CASSLTSGRRETQYF
TRBJ2-1,TRBV19,-,TRBD2,TGTGCCAGTAGTATGGGACTATCCCCCCGACACGGGGAGCAGTTCTTC,CASSMGLSPRHGEQFF
TRBJ1-1,TRBV5-1,once,-,TGCGCCAGCAGCCAAATGGGCCCTCCGAACACTGAAGCTTTCTTT,CASSQMGPPNTEAFF
TRBJ2-5,TRBV7-9,few,TRBD1,TGTGCCAGCAGCTTTATGACAGGGCAAGGAGAGACCCAGTACTTC,CASSFMTGQGETQYF
TRBJ2-3,TRBV5-8,-,-,TGTGCCAGCAGCTTAGGGGACCATAGCACAGATACGCAGTATTTT,CASSLGDHSTDTQYF
TRBJ1-6,TRBV30,-,-,TGTGCCTGGAGCCCCACGGGTATGGATTCACCCCTCCACTTT,CAWSPTGMDSPLHF
TRBJ2-2,TRBV2,-,TRBD1,TGTGCCAGCAGTTACGGACAGGGGGCGCTTAGCGGGGAGCTGTTTTTT,CASSYGQGALSGELFF
TRBJ1-1,TRBV19,-,TRBD1,TGTGCCAGTAGTCCCTGGCCGGACAGGGGAGGGACTGAAGCTTTCTTT,CASSPWPDRGGTEAFF
TRBJ2-5,TRBV2,-,-,-,CASRAGVPVETQYF
TRBJ1-5,TRBV11-3,-,-,TGTGCCAGCAGCTTAGATAGGACGGGGGGTGGCAATCAGCCCCAGCATTTT,CASSLDRTGGGNQPQHF
TRBJ1-1,TRBV7-3,-,TRBD1,TGTGCCAGCAGCCTACGGGGACAGGGTAGCCATGAAGCTTTCTTT,CASSLRGQGSHEAFF
TRBJ2-5,TRBV5-1,-,TRBD2,TGCGCCAGCAGCCTAACGGGGGGTGACGAGACCCAGTACTTC,CASSLTGGDETQYF
TRBJ1-3,TRBV7-6,-,-,TGTGCCAGCAGCGTAAGACAGGGAAACACCATATATTTT,CASSVRQGNTIYF
TRBJ2-3,TRBV6-1,-,TRBD2,TGTGCCAGCAGTGGGTTTTCGGGGGGGGTCACACAGGCAGATACGCAGTATTTT,CASSGFSGGVTQADTQYF
TRBJ1-1,TRBV6-5,-,-,TGTGCCAGCAGTTATGGTCCTGAAGCTTTCTTT,CASSYGPEAFF
TRBJ1-5,TRBV2,-,TRBD1,TGTGCCAGCTCGACAGGGAGTAATCAGCCCCAGCATTTT,CASSTGSNQPQHF
TRBJ2-2,TRBV10-3,-,-,TGTGCCATCAGTGAGGGGACCGGGGAGCTGTTTTTT,CAISEGTGELFF
TRBJ1-2,TRBV4-2,-,-,TGTGCCAGCAGCCCACAGTGGGGGGGGGTGAATGGCTACACCTTC,CASSPQWGGVNGYTF
TRBJ2-1,TRBV6-1,-,-,TGTGCCAGCAGTGGAGTCTACAATGAGCAGTTCTTC,CASSGVYNEQFF
TRBJ2-1,TRBV7-9,-,TRBD2,TGTGCCAGCACGCGGAGGGAGGGCCGAGGGGATGAGCAGTTCTTC,CASTRREGRGDEQFF
TRBJ2-1,TRBV10-3,once,TRBD1,TGTGCCATCAGTCCCGGGACAGGGGTCAATGAGCAGTTCTTC,CAISPGTGVNEQFF
TRBJ2-5,TRBV11-2,-,TRBD1,TGTGCCAGCAGCTTTGGGACAGTTCAAGAGACCCAGTACTTC,CASSFGTVQETQYF
TRBJ1-3,TRBV11-2,-,-,TGTGCCAGCAGCCTCGACCCAGGCTCTGGAAACACCATATATTTT,CASSLDPGSGNTIYF
TRBJ2-7,TRBV5-1,-,TRBD1,TGCGCCAGCAGCAGGGACAGCTACGAGCAGTACTTC,CASSRDSYEQYF
TRBJ2-2,TRBV6-1,-,-,TGTGCCAGCATGACGATCTGGGGGACCGGGGAGCTGTTTTTT,CASMTIWGTGELFF
TRBJ1-4,TRBV27,-,TRBD1,TGTGCCAGCCGAAGCGGTAGACAGGGGAGAGTTGCAAAACTGTTTTTT,CASRSGRQGRVAKLFF
TRBJ1-1,TRBV30,few,-,TGTGCCTTACATCGGAACACTGAAGCTTTCTTT,CALHRNTEAFF
TRBJ2-1,TRBV7-9,-,TRBD2,TGTGCCAGCAGCCAAAGGACTAGCGGGGGGCGAAGCGATGAGCAGTTCTTC,CASSQRTSGGRSDEQFF
TRBJ1-1,TRBV6-6,-,-,TGTGCCAGCAGTTACTCGGACGGATTGGACACTGAAGCTTTCTTT,CASSYSDGLDTEAFF
TRBJ2-3,TRBV7-2,-,TRBD2,TGTGCCAGCAGCTCTACTCCTAGCGGGACGTCGACAGATACGCAGTATTTT,CASSSTPSGTSTDTQYF
TRBJ2-5,TRBV4-2,once,-,TGTGCCAGCAGCCAAGATCAGGGGCGGCAAGAGACCCAGTACTTC,CASSQDQGRQETQYF
TRBJ2-3,TRBV11-1,few,TRBD2,TGTGCCAGCAGCCGTCAGTTAGCGGGGTCAGATACGCAGTATTTT,CASSRQLAGSDTQYF
TRBJ2-2,TRBV7-9,-,-,TGTGCCAGCAGCTTTGTCCCCGGGCTAAGCACCGGGGAGCTGTTTTTT,CASSFVPGLSTGELFF
TRBJ2-2,TRBV11-2,-,TRBD2,TGTGCCAGCAGCCGACTAGCGGGAGGGCCATTCTTCACCGGGGAGCTGTTTTTT,CASSRLAGGPFFTGELFF
TRBJ1-2,TRBV5-1,few,TRBD1,TGCGCCAGCAGCTTATCCACTGGACAGGGGGCTGGCTACACCTTC,CASSLSTGQGAGYTF
TRBJ2-7,TRBV6-6,-,TRBD2,TGTGCCACCACGGACTCAGCTAGCGGGGGTTCCTACGAGCAGTACTTC,CATTDSASGGSYEQYF
TRBJ1-5,TRBV19,-,TRBD1,TGTGCCAGTAAGGCAGGGGGTTTCTTATATAGCAATCAGCCCCAGCATTTT,CASKAGGFLYSNQPQHF
TRBJ1-2,TRBV7-9,-,-,TGTGCCAGCAGCACCGGGACGAATGGCTACACCTTC,CASSTGTNGYTF